The 27 T cell receptor beta chains below come from one sample, sequenced in a study of blood T cell repertoires in COVID-19. Only in-frame clones appear in the TCRdb table, and some are missing; sequencing was by immunoSEQ multiplex PCR. The sample yields tens of thousands of clones, 75% to 90% seen once. The sample taken for sequencing was peripheral blood. All receptors come from a man aged 55 to 70 with acute or convalescent COVID-19.

The chain has TRBV5-1 and TRBJ2-7, with 7 bases matching TRBD1. Germline V gene data show CDR1 as SGHRS and CDR2 as YFSETQ. CDR3 length equals 15 residues. V dropped 4 bases and J dropped 3; count of bases not matched to a gene: 10. The CDR3 DNA follows: TGCGCCAGCAGCCAGGGACAGCTTGGGCTCTACGAGCAGTACTTC. Residues: CASSQGQLGLYEQYF.

The chain is built from TRBV6-2 or TRBV6-3 and TRBJ1-2; D might be TRBD1 (5 bases). CDR1 is MNHEY, CDR2 SVGEGT, per germline. The CDR3 length is 13 residues. V lost 6 bases and J 7 bases, leaving 15 bases between the germline ends. The DNA of the CDR3 is TGTGCCAGCAGCTCCCTCAGGGTTGGTGGCTACACCTTC. Translating gives CASSSLRVGGYTF.

CDR3 loop: CSVLTGNYGYTF. For the CDR3, the DNA is TGCAGCGTTTTAACAGGGAACTATGGCTACACCTTC. The V gene is TRBV29-1, the J gene TRBJ1-2; possibly TRBD1 for D (6 bases). Looked up from germline, CDR1 is SQVTM and CDR2 is ANQGSEA. Between the trimmed V and J ends, which lost 5 bases and 2 bases, there was a span of 9 bases. CDR3 size: 12 residues.

DNA for the CDR3: TGCGCCAGCAGCTTGGGGGACAGGGAGGCTGAGCAGTTCTTC. Translation gives CASSLGDREAEQFF. The rearrangement joins TRBV5-1 to TRBJ2-1; 9 nucleotides align to TRBD1. The CDR3 spans 14 residues. V gave up 0 bases and J gave up 9 bases; unmatched junction bases: 4. The germline V gene encodes CDR1 SGHRS and CDR2 YFSETQ.

The chain couples TRBV11-1 to TRBJ1-1; the D is unclear. V was trimmed by 5 bases and J by 0 bases, leaving 10 bases between them. The CDR3 is 14 residues long. The germline gives CDR1 SGHAT, CDR2 FQDESV (reference sequence). CDR3 sequence (DNA): TGTGCCAGCAGCACCGAGGTCCTGAACACTGAAGCTTTCTTT. Its protein product is CASSTEVLNTEAFF.

The chain carries TRBV11-2 and TRBJ2-3; TRBD2 aligns across 12 bases. The CDR3 has 18 amino acids. Trimming removed 1 base from V and 4 bases from J; junction bases left unmatched: 9. In germline, CDR1 is SGHAT, CDR2 FQNNGV. CDR3 bases: TGTGCCAGCAGCTTAGTGGTGGCTAGCGGGAGGGTCGCAGATACGCAGTATTTT. This translates into CASSLVVASGRVADTQYF.

This clone was picked up one time. This chain joins TRBV5-1 and TRBJ2-7; TRBD1 matches at 11 bases. After removal of 2 bases from V and 0 bases from J, the junction contained 1 base not matched to a gene. The CDR3 runs 15 residues. Germline V lookup: CDR1 SGHRS, CDR2 YFSETQ. As DNA, the CDR3 is TGCGCCAGCAGCTTCGGGACAGGGGGCTCCTACGAGCAGTACTTC. It codes for CASSFGTGGSYEQYF.

This chain uses TRBV6-4 with TRBJ2-3; 7 bases are shared with TRBD1. The CDR3 has 13 amino acids. J was trimmed by 2 bases and V by 11 bases; bases with no gene match: 7. Germline V CDR1 and CDR2: MRHNA, SNTAGT. The CDR3 region has the DNA TGTGCCGCTAGCACAGGGGACACAGATACGCAGTATTTT. Its translation is CAASTGDTDTQYF.

This sequence joins TRBV6-5 and TRBJ2-3; D is possibly TRBD1 (5 bases). With 8 bases removed from V and 0 bases from J, the gap between germline ends came to 15 bases. This CDR3 is 15 amino acids long. CDR1 is MNHEY and CDR2 is SVGAGI in the germline V gene. The CDR3 protein is CASGTTDPSTDTQYF. The CDR3 bases are TGTGCCAGCGGCACGACAGACCCTAGCACAGATACGCAGTATTTT.

The chain carries TRBV4-1 and TRBJ1-1; tentatively, D is TRBD1 (5 bases). V was cut by 0 bases and J by 3 bases, with 11 bases left in between. CDR3 length: 15 amino acids. Germline V gene lookup returns CDR1 MGHRA and CDR2 YSYEKL. Here the CDR3 reads CASSQDIAGDTEAFF. The DNA for the CDR3 is TGCGCCAGCAGCCAAGATATTGCGGGGGACACTGAAGCTTTCTTT.

The V gene is TRBV10-1, the J gene TRBJ2-1, with TRBD2 matching 14 bases. V lost 5 bases and J lost 1; bases outside the gene matches: 7. The CDR3 is made up of 18 amino acids. The germline CDR1 and CDR2 sequences are WNHNN and SYGVQD (reference sequence). CDR3: CASSPTGTSGRSYNEQFF. The CDR3 DNA reads TGCGCCAGCAGTCCTACCGGGACTAGCGGGAGATCCTACAATGAGCAGTTCTTC.

This clone was seen a few times. This chain links TRBV27 with TRBJ1-1; TRBD1 matches at 10 bases. With V trimmed by 6 bases and J by 9 bases, 4 bases remained unmatched. Germline V gives CDR1 MNHEY, CDR2 SMNVEV (reference sequence). The CDR3 is made up of 12 amino acids. The CDR3 reads CASSPDRGQAFF. The CDR3 nucleotides read TGTGCCAGCAGCCCCGACAGGGGGCAAGCTTTCTTT.

The rearrangement links TRBV5-4 to TRBJ2-1, with D possibly TRBD2 on 6 matching bases. Germline V gene data show CDR1 as SGHNT and CDR2 as YYREEE (reference sequence). This CDR3 is 17 amino acids long. V was trimmed by 0 bases and J by 0 bases, leaving 13 bases between them. The CDR3 DNA is TGTGCCAGCAGCTTGGTCCGGGGGAGCCGCTCCTACAATGAGCAGTTCTTC. Translated, it gives CASSLVRGSRSYNEQFF.

The chain joins TRBV9 to TRBJ1-2; 8 bases agree with TRBD1. The J segment lost 4 bases and the V segment lost 3 bases, leaving 5 bases of the junction unmatched. Germline CDR1 and CDR2: SGDLS and YYNGEE. The CDR3 has 14 amino acids. DNA of the CDR3: TGTGCCAGCAGCGAACAGGGGGGCCTCTATGGCTACACCTTC. This gives the protein CASSEQGGLYGYTF.

The rearrangement joins TRBV25-1 to TRBJ2-1; 10 bases map to TRBD1. The V and J ends lost 4 bases and 7 bases, in that order; junction bases with no gene match: 7. The CDR3 loop spans 15 amino acids. Germline V gene lookup returns CDR1 MGHDK and CDR2 SYGVNS. For the CDR3, the DNA is TGTGCCAGCAGTGGACGGGACAGGGGTTGGAATGAGCAGTTCTTC. Its translation is CASSGRDRGWNEQFF.

The V and J genes are TRBV9 and TRBJ1-3; no clear D gene. The CDR3 sequence is 14 residues long. CDR1 is SGDLS, CDR2 YYNGEE, per germline. V was pared by 0 bases and J by 6 bases, with 10 bases between. The CDR3 region has the DNA TGTGCCAGCAGCGTAGCTACGGGTGAAAACACCATATATTTT. Translation: CASSVATGENTIYF.

The chain combines TRBV5-1 with TRBJ2-5, with a possible D match to TRBD2 (5 bases). Trimming pared 0 bases from V and 5 bases from J, leaving 11 bases between. The CDR3 extends over 14 amino acids. Germline CDR1 and CDR2: SGHRS and YFSETQ. The CDR3 spells CASSLAGVDETQYF. In nucleotides, the CDR3 is TGCGCCAGCAGCTTGGCCGGGGTGGATGAGACCCAGTACTTC.

The rearrangement uses TRBV5-4 and TRBJ2-6, with D perhaps matching TRBD1 (6 bases). In germline, CDR1 is SGHNT, CDR2 YYREEE (reference sequence). The V and J ends lost 1 base and 0 bases respectively, with 11 bases between them. The CDR3 covers 17 residues. The CDR3 reads CASSLFQGTSGANVLTF. In nucleotides, the CDR3 is TGTGCCAGCAGCTTGTTTCAGGGGACCTCTGGGGCCAACGTCCTGACTTTC.

The rearrangement uses TRBV5-4 and TRBJ1-2; 9 bases are shared with TRBD1. V lost 4 bases, J lost 2 bases, and 12 bases stayed unmatched. Germline V gene sequence: CDR1 SGHNT, CDR2 YYREEE (reference sequence). This CDR3 comprises 17 residues. Written as DNA, the CDR3 is TGTGCCAGCAGCCGAGGTCCGACAGGGGGGCCGAACTATGGCTACACCTTC. It specifies CASSRGPTGGPNYGYTF.

The chain joins TRBV4-1 to TRBJ2-1; D gene ambiguous. The CDR3 is 14 amino acids. V was shortened by 7 bases and J by 7 bases, with 17 bases between the two germline ends. The germline gives CDR1 MGHRA, CDR2 YSYEKL. DNA of the CDR3: TGCGCCAGCAAAATGACTCAGCCATCAAATGAGCAGTTCTTC. Amino acids: CASKMTQPSNEQFF.

This sequence joins TRBV6-2 or TRBV6-3 and TRBJ1-5, with D tentatively TRBD1 (6 bases). V gave up 0 bases and J gave up 0 bases, with 9 bases separating them. CDR3 length: 16 residues. Germline assignment: CDR1 MNHEY and CDR2 SVGEGT. CDR3 sequence reads: CASSYSGALSNQPQHF. The CDR3 nucleotides are TGTGCCAGCAGTTACTCGGGGGCCCTTAGCAATCAGCCCCAGCATTTT.

The chain links TRBV29-1 to TRBJ1-4; a weak D match, TRBD1 (6 bases). Trimming stripped 7 bases from V and 3 bases from J, with 12 bases between. Germline V CDR1 and CDR2: SQVTM, ANQGSEA. This CDR3 is 13 amino acids long. CDR3 coding DNA: TGCAGCGGCCAACAGGGTCCTAATGAAAAACTGTTTTTT. Amino acid sequence: CSGQQGPNEKLFF. The variable domain in full, with the rest retrieved from reference TRBV29-1 and TRBJ1-4, is SAVISQKPSRDICQRGTSLTIQCQVDSQVTMMFWYRQQPGQSLTLIATANQGSEATYESGFVIDKFPISRPNLTFSTLTVSNMSPEDSSIYLCSGQQGPNEKLFFGSGTQLSVL.

The gene calls are TRBV19 and TRBJ2-7; 10 bases fit TRBD1. This CDR3 is built from 15 residues. Germline V gene sequence: CDR1 LNHDA, CDR2 SQIVND (reference sequence). V shed 2 bases and J 3 bases; nucleotides not matched to a gene: 4. CDR3 coding DNA: TGTGCCAGTAGTATATCCGGGACAGGGGTCTACGAGCAGTACTTC. It codes for CASSISGTGVYEQYF.

This clone was recorded only once. The chain carries TRBV6-5 and TRBJ2-3; 11 positions agree with TRBD2. The CDR3 extends over 16 amino acids. Per the germline V gene, CDR1 is MNHEY and CDR2 is SVGAGI. The trim removed 4 bases at V and 2 bases at J, leaving 5 bases unmatched. The CDR3 DNA reads as TGTGCCAGCAGTTCGACTAGCGGGGTAGTCACAGATACGCAGTATTTT. It encodes CASSSTSGVVTDTQYF.

The CDR3, as DNA: TGCGCCAGCAGCCTCGGGACAGGGGGAACCTACAATGAGCAGTTCTTC. Protein product: CASSLGTGGTYNEQFF. The V and J genes are TRBV4-3 and TRBJ2-1; 11 nucleotides match TRBD1. CDR1 LGHNA and CDR2 YSLEER come from the germline V gene. The CDR3 contains 16 residues. The J segment lost 2 bases and the V segment lost 4 bases, leaving 4 bases of the junction unmatched.

This sequence joins TRBV18 and TRBJ2-5, with 12 bases aligning to TRBD1. The CDR3 covers 16 residues. Trimming cost V 4 bases and J 5 bases; bases outside gene matches: 8. Per germline, CDR1 KGHSH and CDR2 LQKENI. The CDR3 DNA follows: TGTGCCAGCTCACTGGGAGTGGGACAGGGGGCCGAGACCCAGTACTTC. Amino acid sequence: CASSLGVGQGAETQYF.

The V and J genes are TRBV11-2 and TRBJ2-7, with D maybe TRBD2 (6 bases). Trimming shortened V by 8 bases and J by 0 bases, and 14 bases separated the two germline ends. Germline loops: CDR1 SGHAT, CDR2 FQNNGV. The CDR3 loop spans 14 amino acids. The CDR3 sequence: CASGAGLSSYEQYF. CDR3 DNA sequence: TGTGCCAGCGGCGCGGGGCTGAGCTCCTACGAGCAGTACTTC.